What follows are 21 T cell receptor beta chains derived from one specimen sequenced in a study of T cells after yellow fever vaccination. TCRdb recomputed calls from the 5' RACE reads with MiXCR, one row per CDR3 protein. This table has under 600,000 distinct CDR3 sequences, 13% appearing once. This specimen consisted of PBMCs, obtained on the day of the yellow fever booster vaccination. These receptors originate from a man aged 25-45 years who received the YFV17D yellow fever vaccine.

Only a few counts were recorded for this clonotype. This chain links TRBV3-1 with TRBJ2-3; 7 positions match TRBD1. In germline, CDR1 is LGHDT, CDR2 YNNKEL (reference sequence). The trim removed 2 bases at V and 4 bases at J, leaving 12 bases unmatched. The CDR3 totals 17 residues. CDR3: CASSQNPPGTDPDTQYF. DNA for the CDR3: TGTGCCAGCAGCCAAAATCCCCCGGGGACAGATCCAGATACGCAGTATTTT.

Only a few counts were recorded for this clonotype. The chain has TRBV6-2 or TRBV6-3 and TRBJ2-3; the D call may be TRBD1 or TRBD2 (5 bases each). The CDR3 consists of 12 residues. Germline V lookup: CDR1 MNHEY, CDR2 SVGEGT. The ends were cut back, 8 bases at V and 4 bases at J, with 10 bases in the middle. The CDR3 loop is CASRDVSDTQYF. CDR3 in DNA: TGTGCCAGCCGGGACGTTTCAGATACGCAGTATTTT.

This clonotype occurred a few times. V gene TRBV29-1 combines with J gene TRBJ1-1, with 7 bases identical to TRBD1. Germline lookup yields CDR1 SQVTM and CDR2 ANQGSEA. This CDR3 has 13 amino acids. Trimming took 3 bases from V and 5 from J; bases not matched to a gene: 6. As DNA, the CDR3 is TGCAGCGTTGAGCCAGGGGGAGGAACTGAAGCTTTCTTT. This codes for CSVEPGGGTEAFF.

The chain carries TRBV7-2 and TRBJ2-7; 9 positions match TRBD2. The CDR3 length is 15 residues. Germline V CDR1 and CDR2: SGHTA, FQGNSA. The V and J ends lost 3 bases and 0 bases, in that order; junction bases with no gene match: 3. CDR3 sequence: CASSFLAGYSYEQYF. The CDR3 DNA is TGTGCCAGCAGCTTCCTAGCGGGGTACTCCTACGAGCAGTACTTC.

In its sample, this clonotype was seen a few times. The rearrangement links TRBV7-3 to TRBJ2-1; D not resolved. Trimming took off 0 bases at V and 4 bases at J, with 13 bases between the two ends. The length of the CDR3 is 16 residues. Germline V lookup: CDR1 SGHTA, CDR2 FQGTGA. The CDR3 protein is CASSLTSGRLYNEQFF. CDR3 nucleotide sequence: TGTGCCAGCAGCTTAACCTCCGGCAGACTTTACAATGAGCAGTTCTTC.

The sample holds a few counts of this clonotype. The chain carries TRBV7-2 and TRBJ2-7; TRBD1 matches 8 bases. The germline gives CDR1 SGHTA, CDR2 FQGNSA. This CDR3 is built from 14 residues. J was trimmed by 2 bases and V by 5 bases; bases with no gene match: 5. The CDR3 loop reads CASSPQTGAYEQYF. Written as DNA, the CDR3 is TGTGCCAGCAGCCCCCAGACAGGGGCCTACGAGCAGTACTTC.

The J gene is TRBJ2-3, the V gene TRBV7-2; TRBD2 matches 7 bases. Per the germline V gene, CDR1 is SGHTA and CDR2 is FQGNSA. Trimming took 2 bases from V and 5 from J; bases not matched to a gene: 1. The CDR3 loop spans 13 amino acids. This CDR3 is CASSLQRGDTQYF. In nucleotides, the CDR3 is TGTGCCAGCAGCTTACAGCGGGGAGATACGCAGTATTTT.

This CDR3 reads CASSHPTPGELFF. The CDR3 nucleotides are TGTGCCAGCAGCCACCCCACGCCCGGGGAGCTGTTTTTT. This chain links TRBV3-1 with TRBJ2-2; D is uncertain. Germline V gene sequence: CDR1 LGHDT, CDR2 YNNKEL (reference sequence). The CDR3 is 13 amino acids. Trimming left V 3 bases short and J 6 bases short, with 8 bases between.

This clonotype was counted a few times. This sequence joins TRBV20-1 and TRBJ2-1; no reliable D call. Trimming stripped 1 base from V and 4 bases from J, with 14 bases between. From germline, CDR1 is DFQATT and CDR2 SNEGSKA (reference sequence). This CDR3 has 15 amino acids. The CDR3 bases are TGCAGTGCTAGAGTGGACGGGTCGAGGTACAATGAGCAGTTCTTC. Protein: CSARVDGSRYNEQFF.

This chain connects TRBV6-2 or TRBV6-3 to TRBJ2-1; a weak D match, TRBD2 (5 bases). This CDR3 contains 14 residues. V lost 6 bases to trimming and J lost 3 bases, with 12 bases between them. The germline gives CDR1 MNHEY, CDR2 SVGEGT. CDR3 sequence (DNA): TGTGCCAGCAGAGAGGGCCTGGGCTACAATGAGCAGTTCTTC. This translates into CASREGLGYNEQFF.

This chain joins TRBV12-3 or TRBV12-4 and TRBJ2-5; D is unresolved. The CDR3 is 11 residues long. Trimming cost V 8 bases and J 7 bases, with 11 bases left between them. The CDR3, as DNA: TGTGCCAGCGGTCCCGAAGGGACCCAGTACTTC. Translated: CASGPEGTQYF.

This clonotype was counted only a few times. This chain connects TRBV3-1 to TRBJ1-1; 8 bases are shared with TRBD1. Trimming cost V 4 bases and J 3 bases; bases outside gene matches: 4. The germline V gene has CDR1 LGHDT and CDR2 YNNKEL (reference sequence). This CDR3 region has 14 residues. In DNA, the CDR3 is TGTGCCAGCAGCCGGATGGACAGGGACACTGAAGCTTTCTTT. Its translation is CASSRMDRDTEAFF. The whole variable domain, filled in from reference TRBV3-1 and TRBJ1-1, reads DTAVSQTPKYLVTQMGNDKSIKCEQNLGHDTMYWYKQDSKKFLKIMFSYNNKELIINETVPNRFSPKSPDKAHLNLHINSLELGDSAVYFCASSRMDRDTEAFFGQGTRLTVV.

This clonotype has only a few counts. The gene calls are TRBV10-3 and TRBJ2-1; 9 nucleotides match TRBD2. The CDR3 length is 14 residues. V lost 4 bases, J lost 8 bases, and 6 bases stayed unmatched. CDR1 is ENHRY, CDR2 SYGVKD, per germline. CDR3 amino acids: CAISVAGERDEQFF. The CDR3, as DNA: TGTGCCATCAGTGTAGCGGGAGAGAGGGATGAGCAGTTCTTC.

V gene TRBV6-5 combines with J gene TRBJ2-5, with a possible D match to TRBD2 (5 bases). The V gene's germline CDR1 is MNHEY and CDR2 SVGAGI. This CDR3 is built from 18 residues. V was pared by 4 bases and J by 1 base, with 22 bases between. The DNA of the CDR3 is TGTGCCAGCAGTTTCCAGCGGAGTGGAATAAACCTCCAAGAGACCCAGTACTTC. This encodes CASSFQRSGINLQETQYF.

This clonotype was recorded a few times. The chain has TRBV5-6 and TRBJ2-5; D remains unclear. V lost 4 bases, J lost 5 bases, and 21 bases lay in between. The germline V gene has CDR1 SGHDT and CDR2 YYEEEE. The CDR3 totals 16 residues. The CDR3 reads CASSPNPSLGFETQYF. As DNA, the CDR3 is TGTGCCAGCAGCCCCAATCCCTCTCTCGGATTCGAGACCCAGTACTTC.

J is TRBJ2-2 and V is TRBV29-1; maybe TRBD1 (6 bases). The CDR3 is 14 residues long. V was clipped by 2 bases and J by 1 base, with 8 bases between them. The germline CDR1 and CDR2 sequences are SQVTM and ANQGSEA. The chain's CDR3 is CSVEQGMNTGELFF. The CDR3 region has the DNA TGCAGCGTTGAACAGGGGATGAACACCGGGGAGCTGTTTTTT.

This clonotype was counted between two and nine times. The chain carries TRBV18 and TRBJ1-5; D is unclear. The CDR3 totals 12 residues. The ends were cut back, 2 bases at V and 6 bases at J, with 5 bases in the middle. Per germline, CDR1 KGHSH and CDR2 LQKENI. CDR3 residues: CASSPGSQPQHF. The CDR3 DNA reads TGTGCCAGCTCACCAGGGAGTCAGCCCCAGCATTTT.

This clonotype occurred a few times. This sequence joins TRBV10-3 and TRBJ2-1, with 8 bases matching TRBD2. J was trimmed by 10 bases and V by 3 bases; bases with no gene match: 5. In germline, CDR1 is ENHRY, CDR2 SYGVKD. The length of the CDR3 is 13 residues. The CDR3 DNA is TGTGCCATCAGTGAAGGTCGGGAGGGGGAGCAGTTCTTC. The encoded protein is CAISEGREGEQFF.

The V call is TRBV29-1, the J call TRBJ2-7; the D is unclear. The CDR3 loop spans 13 amino acids. CDR1 is SQVTM, CDR2 ANQGSEA, per germline. Trimming stripped 4 bases from V and 1 base from J, with 11 bases between. CDR3 amino acids: CSVARGQSYEQYF. CDR3 sequence (DNA): TGCAGCGTTGCGAGAGGCCAGTCCTACGAGCAGTACTTC.

This clonotype was counted only a few times. The gene calls are TRBV6-5 and TRBJ2-1, with no clear D. The ends were cut back, 2 bases at V and 0 bases at J, with 8 bases in the middle. The CDR3 sequence is 15 residues long. Per the germline V gene, CDR1 is MNHEY and CDR2 is SVGAGI. The CDR3 DNA is TGTGCCAGCAGTTACGGAGCGCTCTCCTACAATGAGCAGTTCTTC. Amino acids: CASSYGALSYNEQFF.

This clonotype was counted only a few times. The chain uses TRBV27 and TRBJ2-6; no clear D gene. Trimming took 9 bases from V and 4 from J, leaving 10 bases between them. The CDR3 has 13 amino acids. The V gene's germline CDR1 is MNHEY and CDR2 SMNVEV (reference sequence). The CDR3 is CASKVGGANVLTF. CDR3 bases: TGTGCCAGTAAGGTGGGGGGGGCCAACGTCCTGACTTTC.